Included here is one T cell receptor beta chain sequence, with context. Its antigen is not yet known. Base qualities are not provided; no much larger clone lies one nucleotide away. Receptor amplification or capture employed the immunoSEQ multiplex PCR assay. For the multiplex PCR, a mixture combining 60 forward primers for TCR Vbeta segments and 13 reverse primers for TCR Jbeta segments was used. Amplification of the CDR3 region of rearranged TCR beta genes was performed with a multiplex PCR assay on genomic DNA. Amplified TCR beta libraries were sequenced as 87-base-pair reads on the Illumina HiSeq System. From the authors' description of their analysis: A later analysis tallied around 82 million unique TCR beta chains across the 666 repertoires, and about 10 million of those chains were shared by two or more donors. Raw reads were error-corrected and collapsed into unique sequences with a nearest-neighbor algorithm that merged closely related sequences to remove PCR and sequencing errors. V, D and J gene segments were assigned by aligning CDR3 sequences to IMGT reference sequences. Each retained sequence needed at least a six-nucleotide match to both a V gene segment and a J gene segment. Rearrangements were classified as productive when the CDR3 lacked stop codons and remained in frame with V and J, and all other rearrangements were classified as non-productive. Following IMGT convention, CDR3 was defined as the stretch from the second conserved V-encoded cysteine up to the conserved J-encoded phenylalanine. In an earlier analysis of some 550 of the donors, sequences lacking an unambiguous match to a single V gene segment were excluded. An earlier analysis of several hundred of the donors called V segments functional above 56.7% productive rearrangements and segregating when the between-donor standard deviation exceeded 5%. To diagnose cytomegalovirus status from the catalog of TCR beta chain sequences, a statistical classification framework was built. V and J gene assignment, in a later analysis, came from comparing TCR nucleotide sequences with IMGT/GENE-DB human TR gene sequences. In a later analysis, CDR3 sequences and most-parsimonious VDJ recombination scenarios were assigned using the TCRdist pipeline. In a later analysis, every TCR beta chain was defined by the combination of its CDR3 amino acid sequence and its V-gene family, and reads without a unique V-gene family were dropped. To address suspected cross-contamination and a sequencing artifact, a later analysis removed 450 to 700 highly shared, low-generation-probability nucleotide sequences. In a later analysis, a clonal expansion index for each public chain was calculated from normalized within-repertoire ranks of inferred template counts. Generation probabilities in a later analysis came from a VDJ recombination model fitted to out-of-frame rearrangements, and those results were checked against IGoR. A later analysis scored TCR-TCR, TCR-HLA and TCR-CMV co-occurrence with hypergeometric tests, applying a repertoire-size bias correction to TCR pairs. False discovery rates were estimated in a later analysis by permuting HLA or CMV assignments 20 times. In a later analysis, co-occurring TCRs were grouped using DBSCAN, with TCRdist sequence similarity added in when clustering inside HLA-allele-positive subsets. For co-occurrence clustering, repertoires with fewer than 30,000 or more than 120,000 public chains were excluded, along with five or six repertoires with anomalous nucleotide sharing. Sourced from immuneACCESS, this table was stored by TCRdb with only in-frame sequences that have V and J called. A share of the clones is absent; for the studies checked, an unresolved V gene accounts for under half, and the remainder has no known explanation. For V, J and clone size, that table is used; D and trimming come from the DNA. Counted in this sample were about 140,000 clones; around 81% of them appeared once. Jointly, the top ten make up 2% to 3% of the sample.

The sample belongs to a study of cytomegalovirus exposure and HLA in healthy donors (dated by TCRdb to the late 2010s). Background on the whole study: In an earlier analysis of approximately 500 of the donors, about 270 Gb of sequence data and 90 million to 120 million unique TCR beta sequences from about 190 million T cells were reported. Every repertoire in the discovery cohort had been generated on one and the same sequencing platform. Of the roughly 400 genotyped donors, approximately 82% fell in the genetic ancestry cluster associated with self-reported Caucasian donors. Approximately 300 gigabases of sequencing data and 91 million or so unique TCR sequences made up an early release that covered nearly 650 HLA-typed donors. The study was designed to test whether signatures of past pathogen exposure could be identified by cataloging public T cell receptors. Using immunosequencing, the study profiled T cell repertoires from fewer than 850 subjects and related those repertoires to cytomegalovirus serostatus. In a later genetic analysis, genome-wide SNP genotypes for about three fifths of the 666 donors were used, and that subset was treated as a discovery cohort. To decide whether each TCR beta V gene segment behaved as functional or pseudogenic, an earlier analysis of some 600 of the donors relied on high-throughput TCR beta sequencing. Besides the first cohort of 666 subjects, a separate validation cohort made up of over a hundred different subjects was used. Roughly 5 DR-DQ haplotypes were handled as single units for association and clustering because linkage in the cohort was strong. In a later analysis, previously published TCR beta repertoires from hundreds of donors were re-analyzed and high-resolution HLA genotyping was added so that TCR occurrence patterns could be studied. Both class I and class II loci were covered by HLA typing, at four-digit resolution. In the later analysis, no new phenotypic data were used to find candidate immune exposures; instead, reliance was placed on TCR beta sequences and their occurrence across donors. Typing coverage differed by locus: A, B, C, DRB1 and DQB1 were typed in roughly 620-630 donors, DQA1 in approximately 520, DPA1 in nearly 610, and DPB1 in just under 490. Donor age, sex, ethnicity and CMV serostatus were compiled together with the repertoire data. The study combined high-throughput TCR immunosequencing, statistical association of individual TCRs with disease status, and machine learning to predict cytomegalovirus infection status. On average, roughly 240,000 unique TCR beta nucleotide sequences were sequenced per donor among roughly 430 genotyped donors of the cohort, with roughly 18% of those sequences being non-productive. The paper as a whole reports these results and caveats: A later analysis found that most CMV-associated TCR beta chains appeared HLA-restricted, with HLA associations seemingly driven largely by CMV exposure. Compared with the roughly 700-donor mean, donors in an Asian-associated ancestry cluster had fewer N-insertions in productive TCRs, according to a later genetic analysis. A group of highly shared sequence variants was considered likely to be a technical artifact of the sequencing pipeline. In an earlier analysis of roughly 560 of the donors, most TCR beta V segments were observed in productive rearrangements about 90% or about 30% of the time, broadly matching IMGT annotations. A further reported finding was that TCR beta sequences accurately predicted the HLA-A and HLA-B alleles for most subjects in the first cohort. HLA typing was unavailable for some donors at each locus, so association tests used only the typed subset. A few of the identified cytomegalovirus-associated TCR beta chains were confirmed in vitro to be specific for cytomegalovirus antigens. When HLA alleles, especially DR and DQ, strongly co-occurred, attributing TCR associations to individual alleles was difficult. In a later analysis, several top co-occurrence clusters were reported to appear linked to parvovirus B19, influenza, CMV and Epstein-Barr virus. Linkage disequilibrium might explain the correlated functional status among segregating V segments, but an unknown experimental factor could not be ruled out. It was suggested by the authors that the approach could potentially be generalized to other disease states and immunological phenotypes. A total of roughly 160 TCR beta chains were listed by the study as associated with cytomegalovirus. In a later analysis, some 17,000 TCR beta sequences were associated with specific HLA alleles at a false discovery rate of 0.05. Because counts were too low, about 17 rarely observed V segments, including chromosome 9 orphons, were excluded from the earlier analysis of several hundred of the donors. For the cohort, immune exposure information was limited to CMV serostatus. This cohort had only TCR beta chains sequenced, and the lack of alpha or paired-chain data limited which features could be detected. In both the original and validation cohorts, the classifier was reported to diagnose cytomegalovirus status with high specificity and sensitivity. Presence/absence analyses assumed roughly uniform sequencing depth across donors, an assumption that may not hold. Across donors, most TCR sequences were observed very rarely, whereas some public TCRs were present in many individuals. Compared with equally common non-associated chains, HLA-associated TCR beta chains in a later analysis were more clonally expanded and had lower generation probabilities. V-gene and J-gene trimming of TCR beta chains was associated with a missense DCLRE1C variant in a later genetic analysis, and the association was replicated in an independent cohort. In a later analysis, the rate of TCR association differed among HLA loci, with DRB1 alleles having the most associated TCRs and HLA-C alleles having the fewest.

The cohort was made up of roughly 670 healthy bone marrow donors. All cohort members were sampled while nominally healthy, although unrecorded immune exposures were likely present. The donor tested CMV seronegative, placing the donor among the 350 to 400 seronegative members of the cohort. Every donor gave a peripheral blood sample, and the peripheral blood mononuclear cells from that sample were used for TCR beta sequencing. Genomic DNA extraction from the blood cell samples was performed with the Qiagen DNeasy Blood Extraction Kit. Sequences were obtained from PBMCs. This TCR was sampled from a man over 45 in good health and CMV-seronegative.

The CDR3 region has the sequence CASSPQGTLNTEAFF. The DNA sequence reads TGTGCCAGCAGCCCGCAAGGGACATTGAACACTGAAGCTTTCTTT. This sequence uses TRBV7-9 and TRBJ1-1, with TRBD1 tentatively as D gene (6 bases match). The germline V gene (reference sequence) supplies CDR1 SEHNR and CDR2 FQNEAQ. The cysteine opens and the phenylalanine closes a CDR3 of 15 amino acids. Solely the CDR3 DNA is kept, with 45 bases framed from the first base. Relative to germline, V is 5 bases shorter and J is 0 bases shorter, with 13 bases between their ends. When the CDR3 is completed using the reference TRBV7-9 and TRBJ1-1 genes on either side, the full variable domain is DTGVSQNPRHKITKRGQNVTFRCDPISEHNRLYWYRQTLGQGPEFLTYFQNEAQLEKSRLLSDRFSAERPKGSFSTLEIQRTEQGDSAMYLCASSPQGTLNTEAFFGQGTRLTVV.